The clone carrying this TCR beta chain was observed many times. Its matching antigen is unknown. TCRdb re-called the 5' RACE reads through MiXCR, storing one row per CDR3 protein. The table includes approximately 600,000 distinct CDR3 sequences, 9% to 15% detected once. The length of the CDR3 is 17 residues. V was clipped by 4 bases and J by 1 base; unmatched bases: 14. The V gene's germline CDR1 is DFQATT and CDR2 SNEGSKA (reference sequence). The source of the sample is a study of T cells after yellow fever vaccination. Study-wide points: Within FACS-sorted repertoires, abundant clonotypes contaminating from the bulk population could be present. The booster saw the reappearance of most primary-vaccination clones (approximately 96% CD4, around 88% CD8).

Sequencing used PBMCs, obtained on the day of the yellow fever booster vaccination. The gene calls are TRBV20-1 and TRBJ2-5, with 8 bases matching TRBD2. The sequence was collected from a young man who received the YFV17D yellow fever vaccine. The CDR3 DNA is TGCAGTGCTACGAAGCCGGGACTAGGACAGATCCAAGAGACCCAGTACTTC. Translated: CSATKPGLGQIQETQYF.